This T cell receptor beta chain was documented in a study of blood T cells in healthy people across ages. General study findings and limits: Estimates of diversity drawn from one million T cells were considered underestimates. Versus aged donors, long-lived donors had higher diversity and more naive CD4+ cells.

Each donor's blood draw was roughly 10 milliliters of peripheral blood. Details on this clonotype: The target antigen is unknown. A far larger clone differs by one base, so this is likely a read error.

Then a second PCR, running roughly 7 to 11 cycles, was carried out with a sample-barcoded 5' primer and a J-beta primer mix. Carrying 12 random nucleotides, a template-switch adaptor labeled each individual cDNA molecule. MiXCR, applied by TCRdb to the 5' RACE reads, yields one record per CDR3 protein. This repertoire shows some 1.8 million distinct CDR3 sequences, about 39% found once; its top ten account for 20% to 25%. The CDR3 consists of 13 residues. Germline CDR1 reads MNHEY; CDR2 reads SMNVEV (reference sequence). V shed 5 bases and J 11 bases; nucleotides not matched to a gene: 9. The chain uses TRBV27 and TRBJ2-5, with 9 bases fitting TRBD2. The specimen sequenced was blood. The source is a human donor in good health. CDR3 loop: CASSPGLAYKQYF. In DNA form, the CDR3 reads TGTGCCAGCAGTCCGGGACTAGCCTACAAGCAGTACTTC.